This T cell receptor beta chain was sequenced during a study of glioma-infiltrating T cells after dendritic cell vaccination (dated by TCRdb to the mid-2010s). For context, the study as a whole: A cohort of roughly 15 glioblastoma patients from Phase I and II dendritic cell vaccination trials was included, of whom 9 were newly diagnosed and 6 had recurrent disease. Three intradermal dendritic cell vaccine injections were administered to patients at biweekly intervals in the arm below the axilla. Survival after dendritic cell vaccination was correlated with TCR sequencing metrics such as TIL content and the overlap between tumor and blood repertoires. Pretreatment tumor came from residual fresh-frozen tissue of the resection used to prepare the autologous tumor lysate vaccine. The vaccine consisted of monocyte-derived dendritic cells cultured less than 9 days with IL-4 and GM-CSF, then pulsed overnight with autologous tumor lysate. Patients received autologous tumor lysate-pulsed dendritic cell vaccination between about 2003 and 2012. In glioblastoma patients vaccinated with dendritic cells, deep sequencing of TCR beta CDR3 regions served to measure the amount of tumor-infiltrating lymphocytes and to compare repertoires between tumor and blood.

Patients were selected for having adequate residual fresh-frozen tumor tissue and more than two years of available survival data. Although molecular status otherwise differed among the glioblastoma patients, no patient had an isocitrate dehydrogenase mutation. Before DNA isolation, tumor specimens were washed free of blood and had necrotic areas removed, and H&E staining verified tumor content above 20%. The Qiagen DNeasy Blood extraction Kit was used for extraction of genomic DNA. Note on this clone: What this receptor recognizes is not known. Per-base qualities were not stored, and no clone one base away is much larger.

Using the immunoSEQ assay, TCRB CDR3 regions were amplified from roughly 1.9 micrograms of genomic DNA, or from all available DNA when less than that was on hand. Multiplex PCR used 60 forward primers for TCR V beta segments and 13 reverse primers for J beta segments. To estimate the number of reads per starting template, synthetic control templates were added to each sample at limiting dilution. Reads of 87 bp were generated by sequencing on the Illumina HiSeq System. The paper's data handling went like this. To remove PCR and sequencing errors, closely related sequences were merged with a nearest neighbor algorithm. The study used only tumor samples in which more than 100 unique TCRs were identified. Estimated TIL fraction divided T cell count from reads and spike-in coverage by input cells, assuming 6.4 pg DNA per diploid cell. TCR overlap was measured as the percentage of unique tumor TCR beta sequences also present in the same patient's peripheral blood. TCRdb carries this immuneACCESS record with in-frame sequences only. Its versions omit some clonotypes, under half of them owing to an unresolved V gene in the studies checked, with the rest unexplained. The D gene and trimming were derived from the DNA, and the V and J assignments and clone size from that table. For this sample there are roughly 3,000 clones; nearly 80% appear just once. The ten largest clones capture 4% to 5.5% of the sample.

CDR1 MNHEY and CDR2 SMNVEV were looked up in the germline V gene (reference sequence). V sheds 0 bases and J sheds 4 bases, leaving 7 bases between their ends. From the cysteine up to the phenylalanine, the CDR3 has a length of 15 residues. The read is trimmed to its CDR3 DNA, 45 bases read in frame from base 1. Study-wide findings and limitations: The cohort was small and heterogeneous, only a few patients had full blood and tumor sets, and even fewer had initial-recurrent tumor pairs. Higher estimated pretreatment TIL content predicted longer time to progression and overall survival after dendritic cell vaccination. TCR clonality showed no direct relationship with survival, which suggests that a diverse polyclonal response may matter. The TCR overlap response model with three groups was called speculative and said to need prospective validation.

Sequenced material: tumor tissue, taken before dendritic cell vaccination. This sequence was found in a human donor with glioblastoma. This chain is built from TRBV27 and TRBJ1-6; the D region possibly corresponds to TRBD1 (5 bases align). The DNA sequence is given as TGTGCCAGCAGTTTATCCGGGGGGTATAATTCACCCCTCCACTTT. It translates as CASSLSGGYNSPLHF.